This is a list of T cell receptor beta chains from one sample in a study of shared T cell receptors in the human thymus. This table comes from immunoSEQ multiplex PCR, and its TCRdb copy is limited to in-frame clones, with some not included. The profile covers some 700,000 clones, with over 75% appearing a single time and under 0.012% taken by the ten largest. These data also formed part of another study, on human thymus T cells.

Sequencing input: thymocytes. The source is a girl under three years old with a congenital heart defect. CDR3s include the opening cysteine and the closing phenylalanine or tryptophan. D genes are given only for firm matches. Rows give clone size only sometimes, using once, few, many, or a class for an expanded clone.

V gene: TRBV4-3; CDR3 length: 16; D gene: -; clone size: once; J gene: TRBJ1-6; CDR3 protein: CASSQVTGMYNSPLHF; CDR3 DNA: TGCGCCAGCAGCCAAGTCACAGGGATGTATAATTCACCCCTCCACTTT
V gene: TRBV4-3; CDR3 length: 21; D gene: TRBD1; clone size: -; J gene: TRBJ1-3; CDR3 protein: CASSQEAGQGTSDLSGNTIYF; CDR3 DNA: TGCGCCAGCAGCCAAGAAGCCGGACAGGGGACATCGGATCTCTCTGGAAACACCATATATTTT
V gene: TRBV28; CDR3 length: 16; D gene: -; clone size: -; J gene: TRBJ1-3; CDR3 protein: CASSLGAGKNGNTIYF; CDR3 DNA: TGTGCCAGCAGTTTAGGGGCAGGGAAGAATGGAAACACCATATATTTT
V gene: TRBV19; CDR3 length: 15; D gene: TRBD2; clone size: once; J gene: TRBJ2-5; CDR3 protein: CASSTGRGVGGTQYF; CDR3 DNA: TGTGCCAGTAGTACCGGACGGGGGGTTGGGGGGACCCAGTACTTC
V gene: TRBV19; CDR3 length: 10; D gene: -; clone size: -; J gene: TRBJ1-2; CDR3 protein: CATESVRSAF; CDR3 DNA: TGTGCCACCGAAAGCGTCCGTTCCGCCTTC
V gene: TRBV15; CDR3 length: 16; D gene: TRBD2; clone size: few; J gene: TRBJ2-2; CDR3 protein: CATLSSGGRDTGELFF; CDR3 DNA: TGTGCCACCCTGTCTAGCGGGGGGCGGGACACCGGGGAGCTGTTTTTT
V gene: TRBV19; CDR3 length: 16; D gene: -; clone size: -; J gene: TRBJ1-1; CDR3 protein: CASREPYLRQPLRAFF; CDR3 DNA: TGTGCCAGTAGAGAGCCCTACCTACGACAGCCCTTGAGGGCTTTCTTT
V gene: TRBV18; CDR3 length: 17; D gene: TRBD1; clone size: -; J gene: TRBJ1-1; CDR3 protein: CASSPIRGQGANTEAFF; CDR3 DNA: TGTGCCAGCTCACCAATCCGAGGACAGGGGGCGAACACTGAAGCTTTCTTT
V gene: TRBV13; CDR3 length: 15; D gene: TRBD1; clone size: once; J gene: TRBJ2-5; CDR3 protein: CASSPWTGGQETQYF; CDR3 DNA: TGTGCCAGCAGCCCCTGGACAGGGGGTCAAGAGACCCAGTACTTC
V gene: TRBV5-5; CDR3 length: 14; D gene: TRBD1; clone size: -; J gene: TRBJ2-7; CDR3 protein: CASSQGQESYEQYF; CDR3 DNA: TGTGCCAGCAGCCAAGGACAGGAATCCTACGAGCAGTACTTC
V gene: TRBV28; CDR3 length: 11; D gene: -; clone size: -; J gene: TRBJ1-1; CDR3 protein: CASSPGTEAFF; CDR3 DNA: TGTGCCAGCAGTCCGGGAACTGAAGCTTTCTTT
V gene: TRBV9; CDR3 length: 14; D gene: -; clone size: -; J gene: TRBJ1-4; CDR3 protein: CASSPRGEDEKLFF; CDR3 DNA: TGTGCCAGCAGCCCTCGGGGGGAGGATGAAAAACTGTTTTTT
V gene: TRBV4-3; CDR3 length: 15; D gene: TRBD1; clone size: -; J gene: TRBJ1-2; CDR3 protein: CASSYYPTGGVGYTF; CDR3 DNA: TGCGCCAGCAGCTACTACCCGACAGGGGGAGTGGGCTACACCTTC
V gene: TRBV4-1; CDR3 length: 13; D gene: -; clone size: -; J gene: TRBJ1-2; CDR3 protein: CASSHAGAYGYTF; CDR3 DNA: TGCGCCAGCAGCCACGCAGGGGCCTATGGCTACACCTTC
V gene: TRBV19; CDR3 length: 16; D gene: -; clone size: -; J gene: TRBJ1-5; CDR3 protein: CASGPLGGLSNQPQHF; CDR3 DNA: TGTGCCAGTGGTCCCTTGGGGGGATTAAGCAATCAGCCCCAGCATTTT
V gene: TRBV12-5; CDR3 length: 14; D gene: TRBD1; clone size: -; J gene: TRBJ1-1; CDR3 protein: CAGRRTGGNTEAFF; CDR3 DNA: TGTGCTGGTAGAAGGACAGGAGGAAACACTGAAGCTTTCTTT
V gene: TRBV4-1; CDR3 length: 20; D gene: TRBD1; clone size: -; J gene: TRBJ1-4; CDR3 protein: CASSQETRDRVLVINEKLFF; CDR3 DNA: TGCGCCAGCAGCCAAGAGACCCGAGACAGGGTGTTAGTGATTAATGAAAAACTGTTTTTT
V gene: TRBV25-1; CDR3 length: 15; D gene: TRBD1; clone size: -; J gene: TRBJ2-5; CDR3 protein: CASALRDSPIETQYF; CDR3 DNA: TGTGCCAGCGCTCTCCGGGACAGCCCTATAGAGACCCAGTACTTC
V gene: TRBV7-2; CDR3 length: 14; D gene: -; clone size: -; J gene: TRBJ2-2; CDR3 protein: CASSVRFSTGELFF; CDR3 DNA: TGTGCCAGCAGCGTCCGATTTAGCACCGGGGAGCTGTTTTTT
V gene: TRBV14; CDR3 length: 15; D gene: TRBD1; clone size: few; J gene: TRBJ2-7; CDR3 protein: CASSQPGQSSYEQYF; CDR3 DNA: TGTGCCAGCAGCCAACCGGGACAGAGCTCCTACGAGCAGTACTTC
V gene: TRBV11-2; CDR3 length: 12; D gene: -; clone size: -; J gene: TRBJ1-1; CDR3 protein: CASSLNGREAFF; CDR3 DNA: TGTGCCAGCAGCTTAAACGGCAGGGAAGCTTTCTTT
V gene: TRBV7-9; CDR3 length: 19; D gene: TRBD2; clone size: -; J gene: TRBJ2-1; CDR3 protein: CASSPGTSGGKVTYNEQFF; CDR3 DNA: TGTGCCAGCAGCCCCGGGACTAGCGGGGGTAAAGTCACCTACAATGAGCAGTTCTTC
V gene: TRBV6-5; CDR3 length: 13; D gene: TRBD2; clone size: -; J gene: TRBJ2-7; CDR3 protein: CASSHSCGGEQYF; CDR3 DNA: TGTGCCAGCAGCCACTCCTGCGGGGGCGAGCAGTACTTC
V gene: TRBV6-5; CDR3 length: 14; D gene: -; clone size: -; J gene: TRBJ1-2; CDR3 protein: CASSYSHYYYGYTF; CDR3 DNA: TGTGCCAGCAGTTACTCGCACTACTACTATGGCTACACCTTC
V gene: TRBV7-9; CDR3 length: 14; D gene: -; clone size: once; J gene: TRBJ2-7; CDR3 protein: CASSLEGAAYEQYF; CDR3 DNA: TGTGCCAGCAGCTTAGAGGGAGCAGCCTACGAGCAGTACTTC
V gene: TRBV29-1; CDR3 length: 16; D gene: TRBD2; clone size: few; J gene: TRBJ2-7; CDR3 protein: CSVRPEGAGTYFREYF; CDR3 DNA: TGCAGCGTCCGCCCCGAAGGAGCGGGAACATATTTTAGGGAGTACTTC
V gene: TRBV14; CDR3 length: 17; D gene: TRBD1; clone size: once; J gene: TRBJ1-1; CDR3 protein: CASSQEVPGTGETEAFF; CDR3 DNA: TGTGCCAGCAGCCAAGAGGTTCCGGGGACAGGGGAGACTGAAGCTTTCTTT
V gene: TRBV4-3; CDR3 length: 17; D gene: -; clone size: once; J gene: TRBJ2-1; CDR3 protein: CASSQGGKGDGNNEQFF; CDR3 DNA: TGCGCCAGCAGCCAAGGGGGGAAGGGGGATGGAAACAATGAGCAGTTCTTC